The 8 T cell receptor beta chains below come from one sample, sequenced in a study of shared clonotypes between healthy human individuals. The table came from immunoSEQ multiplex PCR; TCRdb's copy has only in-frame clones and leaves some out. Of approximately 530,000 clones in the sample, approximately 94% were seen once. Sample: naive CD4+ T cells sorted from blood. Subset reported: CD45RA+ positively selected. Every receptor here comes from a woman under 40 in good health.

The V and J genes are TRBV11-2 and TRBJ2-7; TRBD2 is a possible D gene (6 bases). V dropped 1 base and J dropped 0 bases, with 10 bases sitting between them. Germline loops: CDR1 SGHAT, CDR2 FQNNGV. The CDR3 length is 15 residues. This CDR3 is CASSLGHGSSYEQYF. CDR3 coding DNA: TGTGCCAGCAGCTTAGGTCACGGGAGCTCCTACGAGCAGTACTTC.

V is TRBV19 and J is TRBJ2-7; 9 bases fit TRBD1. Looked up from germline, CDR1 is LNHDA and CDR2 is SQIVND (reference sequence). J was trimmed by 5 bases and V by 3 bases; bases with no gene match: 11. The length of the CDR3 is 16 residues. CDR3 region: CASSMIPGQGTHEQYF. DNA for the CDR3: TGTGCCAGTAGTATGATACCGGGACAGGGAACCCACGAGCAGTACTTC.

The chain joins TRBV14 to TRBJ2-5, with 9 bases fitting TRBD2. The J call is uncertain, as TRBJ2-7 better fits the DNA end. The germline gives CDR1 SGHDN, CDR2 FVKESK. CDR3 length: 15 residues. CDR3: CASSQALAGHYEQYF. In DNA form, the CDR3 reads TGTGCCAGCAGCCAAGCTCTAGCGGGACACTACGAGCAGTACTTC.

This clone was seen just once. This rearrangement joins TRBV28 to TRBJ2-7; 10 bases are a match to TRBD2. Per the germline V gene, CDR1 is MDHEN and CDR2 is SYDVKM. Unmatched junction bases numbered 8, after V lost 6 bases and J lost 0 bases. This CDR3 is 16 amino acids long. The CDR3: CASRPTSGRSSYEQYF. CDR3 in DNA: TGTGCCAGCAGACCGACTAGCGGGCGAAGCTCCTACGAGCAGTACTTC.

The gene calls are TRBV29-1 and TRBJ2-5, with TRBD2 matching 11 bases. The J call may be faulty, since TRBJ2-7 better matches the DNA end. CDR3 length equals 14 residues. Germline values: CDR1 SQVTM, CDR2 ANQGSEA. The CDR3 DNA is TGCAGCGTCCACGGGACTAGCGGCCCCTACGAGCAGTACTTC. This encodes CSVHGTSGPYEQYF.

The chain joins TRBV7-9 to TRBJ2-2; TRBD2 matches 11 bases. Germline V lookup: CDR1 SEHNR, CDR2 FQNEAQ (reference sequence). The CDR3 consists of 15 residues. The V gene end was trimmed by 5 bases and the J gene end by 5 bases; junction bases not matched to a gene: 4. The CDR3 protein is CASSQTSGRTGELFF. The CDR3 region has the DNA TGTGCCAGCAGCCAAACTAGCGGGAGAACCGGGGAGCTGTTTTTT.

The rearrangement uses TRBV6-5 and TRBJ2-5, with 10 bases aligning to TRBD2. This CDR3 is built from 15 residues. V shed 5 bases and J 1 base; nucleotides not matched to a gene: 4. In germline, CDR1 is MNHEY, CDR2 SVGAGI. CDR3 DNA: TGTGCCAGCAGTCTCAGCGGGAGGGCCCAAGAGACCCAGTACTTC. Its translation is CASSLSGRAQETQYF.

This chain uses TRBV2 with TRBJ2-5; 14 bases align to TRBD2. This CDR3 has 14 amino acids. Germline V lookup: CDR1 SNHLY, CDR2 FYNNEI. V lost 10 bases, J lost 5 bases, and 6 bases stayed unmatched. The CDR3 DNA follows: TGTGCCATCAAGGGACTAGCGGGAGTGGAGACCCAGTACTTC. Translated, it gives CAIKGLAGVETQYF.